This TCR beta chain stems from a study of blood T cell repertoires in COVID-19. The germline CDR1 and CDR2 sequences are SNHLY and FYNNEI. Trimming at V came to 6 bases and at J to 3 bases, leaving 4 bases not matched to a gene. CDR3 length: 13 residues. Profiled with immunoSEQ multiplex PCR; TCRdb holds only in-frame clones, not every one. This table holds 87,000 or so clones, 88% found once. Sample: peripheral blood. The receptor was isolated from an elderly man with acute or convalescent COVID-19. The rearrangement uses TRBV2 and TRBJ2-7; the match to TRBD1 covers 8 bases. CDR3 sequence: CASRRTGNYEQYF. The CDR3 DNA reads TGTGCCAGCAGACGGACAGGGAACTACGAGCAGTACTTC.